This T cell receptor beta chain was sequenced for a study of cytomegalovirus exposure and HLA in healthy donors. Notes on the study in general: Rarity marked most TCR sequences, yet some public TCRs occurred in many donors. That first-cohort TCR clusters tended to co-occur in the 90 to 150 validation repertoires was found in a later analysis.

As regards this clone: Its antigen is unknown.

V lost 3 bases and J lost 4, with 13 bases in between. CDR1 and CDR2 (germline): MDHEN, SYDVKM. There are 15 residues in the CDR3. TCRdb's table, derived via immunoSEQ multiplex PCR, lists solely in-frame clones and lacks some. The sample records some 76,000 clones, roughly 94% being singletons. Sequenced: PBMCs. The chain couples TRBV28 to TRBJ1-3; TRBD1 is a possible D gene (6 bases). The clonotype originates from a young woman in good health and CMV-seropositive. CDR3 in DNA: TGTGCCAGCAGTTTTCGCAGGGGCAGGGGAAACACCATATATTTT. It specifies CASSFRRGRGNTIYF.